The source of this TCR beta chain is a study of cytomegalovirus exposure and HLA in healthy donors. Findings of the study overall: The authors judged a highly shared variant cluster likely a sequencing artifact. Researchers reported in a later analysis that a missense DCLRE1C variant was tied to TCR beta V- and J-gene trimming. V segments that were indistinguishable, TRBV6-2 and TRBV6-3 among them, were omitted from analysis.

Of note for this clone: The antigen remains unidentified.

From germline, CDR1 is MGHRA and CDR2 YSYEKL. The CDR3 is 16 residues long. V lost 3 bases, J lost 0 bases, and 11 bases lay in between. Primers: 60 Vbeta forward and 13 Jbeta reverse. As handled by the study authors: Some 80 million unique TCR beta chains, roughly 11 million shared, were counted in a later analysis. Libraries were prepared by immunoSEQ multiplex PCR; TCRdb keeps only in-frame clonotypes and omits some of them. Clone size and V and J calls were adopted from that table, with D and trimming inferred from the DNA. The sample contains more than 200,000 clones, about 80% of which appear only once.

This clonotype originated in a man younger than 35 in good health and CMV-seronegative. Material for sequencing was PBMCs. The chain joins TRBV4-1 to TRBJ1-4; D remains unclear. DNA of the CDR3: TGCGCCAGCAGCCAGGGCGTTACCGCAACTAATGAAAAACTGTTTTTT. It translates to CASSQGVTATNEKLFF.